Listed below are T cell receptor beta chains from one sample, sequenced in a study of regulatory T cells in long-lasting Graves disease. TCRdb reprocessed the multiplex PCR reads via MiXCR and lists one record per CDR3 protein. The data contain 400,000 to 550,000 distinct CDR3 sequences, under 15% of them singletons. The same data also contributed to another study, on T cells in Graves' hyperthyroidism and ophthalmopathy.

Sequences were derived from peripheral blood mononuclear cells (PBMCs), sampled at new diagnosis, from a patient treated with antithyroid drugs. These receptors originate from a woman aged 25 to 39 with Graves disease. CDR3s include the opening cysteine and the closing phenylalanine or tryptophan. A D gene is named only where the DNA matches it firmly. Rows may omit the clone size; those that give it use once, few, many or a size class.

CDR3nt: TGTGCCAGCAGCGGGACTAGCGGGAGGGCCTACAATGAGCAGTTCTTC
CDR3aa: CASSGTSGRAYNEQFF
j_gene: TRBJ2-1
abundance: -
v_gene: TRBV12-3/TRBV12-4
d_gene: TRBD2
len: 16

CDR3nt: TGTGCCAGCAGCCGCGAGAAAACCACAGATACGCAGTATTTT
CDR3aa: CASSREKTTDTQYF
j_gene: TRBJ2-3
abundance: -
v_gene: TRBV27
d_gene: -
len: 14

CDR3nt: TGTGCCAGCCAGGGTGCGGGGAGCACAGATACGCAGTATTTT
CDR3aa: CASQGAGSTDTQYF
j_gene: TRBJ2-3
abundance: many
v_gene: TRBV7-9
d_gene: -
len: 14

CDR3nt: TGTGCCAGCAGCCCCCCGGTAGCGGACACCTACAATGAGCAGTTCTTC
CDR3aa: CASSPPVADTYNEQFF
j_gene: TRBJ2-1
abundance: -
v_gene: TRBV5-6
d_gene: -
len: 16

CDR3nt: TGTGCCATCAGCCTAAAAATCGGGACTAGCGGGGGTTCAGAGCCCTACGAGCAGTACTTC
CDR3aa: CAISLKIGTSGGSEPYEQYF
j_gene: TRBJ2-7
abundance: many
v_gene: TRBV10-3
d_gene: TRBD2
len: 20

CDR3nt: TGTGCCAGCAGCCCCCCATCCCTAAACGGACGCTATGGCTACACCTTC
CDR3aa: CASSPPSLNGRYGYTF
j_gene: TRBJ1-2
abundance: -
v_gene: TRBV7-8
d_gene: -
len: 16

CDR3nt: TGTGCCACCAGCAGAGATGGACTAGCGCCCTACAATGAGCAGTTCTTC
CDR3aa: CATSRDGLAPYNEQFF
j_gene: TRBJ2-1
abundance: many
v_gene: TRBV15
d_gene: TRBD2
len: 16

CDR3nt: TGTGCCAGCAGCTTATTACGGGAGAAGAGGAATGAGCAGTTCTTC
CDR3aa: CASSLLREKRNEQFF
j_gene: TRBJ2-1
abundance: many
v_gene: TRBV11-2
d_gene: -
len: 15

CDR3nt: TGCGCCAGCAGCCCGGGACAGGGGGCCAAAAACATTCAGTACTTC
CDR3aa: CASSPGQGAKNIQYF
j_gene: TRBJ2-4
abundance: -
v_gene: TRBV4-1
d_gene: TRBD1
len: 15

CDR3nt: TGTGCCAGCAGCTTGACAGGGGCCCTGAACACTGAAGCTTTCTTT
CDR3aa: CASSLTGALNTEAFF
j_gene: TRBJ1-1
abundance: many
v_gene: TRBV28
d_gene: TRBD1
len: 15

CDR3nt: TGTGCCAGCAGCTTGTCTAACAGTTACGAGCAGTACTTC
CDR3aa: CASSLSNSYEQYF
j_gene: TRBJ2-7
abundance: -
v_gene: TRBV5-6
d_gene: -
len: 13

CDR3nt: TGTGCCAGCAGTCAGGGTCGGCTAAACCTGAACGAGCAGTACTTC
CDR3aa: CASSQGRLNLNEQYF
j_gene: TRBJ2-7
abundance: many
v_gene: TRBV6-1
d_gene: -
len: 15

CDR3nt: TGCAGTGCTAGTCGGCGGGGTAACACCGGGGAGCTGTTTTTT
CDR3aa: CSASRRGNTGELFF
j_gene: TRBJ2-2
abundance: many
v_gene: TRBV20-1
d_gene: -
len: 14

CDR3nt: TGTGCCAGCAGCTTAATCGGGGGAACTGAAGCTTTCTTT
CDR3aa: CASSLIGGTEAFF
j_gene: TRBJ1-1
abundance: many
v_gene: TRBV10-1
d_gene: -
len: 13

CDR3nt: TGTGCCAGCAGAGAGACACCGTTGACCTACGAGCAGTACTTC
CDR3aa: CASRETPLTYEQYF
j_gene: TRBJ2-7
abundance: many
v_gene: TRBV7-9
d_gene: -
len: 14

CDR3nt: TGTGCCAGTAGCCGACAGTTCTATGGCTACACCTTC
CDR3aa: CASSRQFYGYTF
j_gene: TRBJ1-2
abundance: -
v_gene: TRBV19
d_gene: -
len: 12

CDR3nt: TGTGCCACCAGCGGTGCGGGGGGCCAGCAGCCCCAGCATTTT
CDR3aa: CATSGAGGQQPQHF
j_gene: TRBJ1-5
abundance: -
v_gene: TRBV24-1
d_gene: -
len: 14

CDR3nt: TGTGCCAGCACCCAACTAGCGGGAGGTTTAGGCTACGAGCAGTACTTC
CDR3aa: CASTQLAGGLGYEQYF
j_gene: TRBJ2-7
abundance: -
v_gene: TRBV7-8
d_gene: TRBD2
len: 16

CDR3nt: TGTGCTAGCACCCCTTGGACTAGCGGGAACGGCGGGGAGCTGTTTTTT
CDR3aa: CASTPWTSGNGGELFF
j_gene: TRBJ2-2
abundance: -
v_gene: TRBV7-7
d_gene: TRBD2
len: 16

CDR3nt: TGTGCCAGCAGTTTACCGGACAGGGCACCTGAAAAACTGTTTTTT
CDR3aa: CASSLPDRAPEKLFF
j_gene: TRBJ1-4
abundance: many
v_gene: TRBV12-3/TRBV12-4
d_gene: TRBD1
len: 15

CDR3nt: TGTGCCAGCAGCGATCGCATAGCGTCACTGGCAGAGACCCAGTACTTC
CDR3aa: CASSDRIASLAETQYF
j_gene: TRBJ2-5
abundance: few
v_gene: TRBV7-9
d_gene: -
len: 16

CDR3nt: TGTGCCAGCAGTTATTGGGACAGGGTGTACGAGCAGTACTTC
CDR3aa: CASSYWDRVYEQYF
j_gene: TRBJ2-7
abundance: few
v_gene: TRBV6-5
d_gene: TRBD1
len: 14

CDR3nt: TGTGCCAGCAGCTTAGGTAGGACTAGAGACTACAATGAGCAGTTCTTC
CDR3aa: CASSLGRTRDYNEQFF
j_gene: TRBJ2-1
abundance: many
v_gene: TRBV11-1
d_gene: TRBD2
len: 16

CDR3nt: TGTGCCAGCAGCTTAGGGGGAGTAGCGGGGTCCTACGAGCAGTACTTC
CDR3aa: CASSLGGVAGSYEQYF
j_gene: TRBJ2-7
abundance: many
v_gene: TRBV7-6
d_gene: TRBD2
len: 16

CDR3nt: TGCAGTGCTGCGAAGAAAATGACCCACCGGGACGAGCAGTACTTC
CDR3aa: CSAAKKMTHRDEQYF
j_gene: TRBJ2-7
abundance: many
v_gene: TRBV20-1
d_gene: -
len: 15

CDR3nt: TGTGCCAGCAGCCCACAGGGCCTCGAAGCTTTCTTT
CDR3aa: CASSPQGLEAFF
j_gene: TRBJ1-1
abundance: many
v_gene: TRBV11-2
d_gene: -
len: 12

CDR3nt: TGTGCCAGCAGTGCTGGACAGGGCGCCAATGAGCAGTTCTTC
CDR3aa: CASSAGQGANEQFF
j_gene: TRBJ2-1
abundance: many
v_gene: TRBV2
d_gene: TRBD1
len: 14

CDR3nt: TGTGCCAGCTCACCCGATAGGTCCCAGTACTTC
CDR3aa: CASSPDRSQYF
j_gene: TRBJ2-5
abundance: many
v_gene: TRBV18
d_gene: -
len: 11

CDR3nt: TGTGCCAGCCACCGAGGGGGGGGCCTCTCCTACAATGAGCAGTTCTTC
CDR3aa: CASHRGGGLSYNEQFF
j_gene: TRBJ2-1
abundance: -
v_gene: TRBV19
d_gene: -
len: 16

CDR3nt: TGTGCCTGGACGACTTCTCTGGGTGGGGCCAACGTCCTGACTTTC
CDR3aa: CAWTTSLGGANVLTF
j_gene: TRBJ2-6
abundance: few
v_gene: TRBV30
d_gene: -
len: 15

CDR3nt: TGCAGTGCTGGGGGGGGGATCTTCTTAGGCAAAAACATTCAGTACTTC
CDR3aa: CSAGGGIFLGKNIQYF
j_gene: TRBJ2-4
abundance: few
v_gene: TRBV20-1
d_gene: TRBD2
len: 16

CDR3nt: TGTGCCAGCAGTCGACGGGGATCCGGGGGAACCGGGGAGCTGTTTTTT
CDR3aa: CASSRRGSGGTGELFF
j_gene: TRBJ2-2
abundance: few
v_gene: TRBV6-1
d_gene: -
len: 16

CDR3nt: TGCGCCAGCAGCTTGGCCGCTAGCGGGAGTGATCATGAGCAGTTCTTC
CDR3aa: CASSLAASGSDHEQFF
j_gene: TRBJ2-1
abundance: -
v_gene: TRBV5-1
d_gene: TRBD2
len: 16

CDR3nt: TGTGCCAGCAGACCTAGCGGGAGGAATTACGAGCAGTACTTC
CDR3aa: CASRPSGRNYEQYF
j_gene: TRBJ2-7
abundance: many
v_gene: TRBV3-1
d_gene: TRBD2
len: 14

CDR3nt: TGTGCCTGGAGAAGCCCACTCTATGGCTACACCTTC
CDR3aa: CAWRSPLYGYTF
j_gene: TRBJ1-2
abundance: -
v_gene: TRBV30
d_gene: -
len: 12

CDR3nt: TGTGCCAGCAGCCCCCCCGGGACTAACTATTACGAGCAGTACTTC
CDR3aa: CASSPPGTNYYEQYF
j_gene: TRBJ2-7
abundance: few
v_gene: TRBV13
d_gene: TRBD2
len: 15

CDR3nt: TGTGCCAGCAAAGGAACCGGGACTAGCAATTACGAGCAGTACTTC
CDR3aa: CASKGTGTSNYEQYF
j_gene: TRBJ2-7
abundance: many
v_gene: TRBV2
d_gene: TRBD2
len: 15

CDR3nt: TGTGCCAGCAGTTTAAAGGGGGGGGAGCAGTACTTC
CDR3aa: CASSLKGGEQYF
j_gene: TRBJ2-7
abundance: many
v_gene: TRBV12-3/TRBV12-4
d_gene: -
len: 12

CDR3nt: TGCGCCAGCAGCCATATAGCGGGAGTGGGTCTAGAGACCCAGTACTTC
CDR3aa: CASSHIAGVGLETQYF
j_gene: TRBJ2-5
abundance: -
v_gene: TRBV4-3
d_gene: TRBD2
len: 16

CDR3nt: TGTGCCAGCAGCCAAGAAGCAGCGGGAGGCTACGAGCAGTACTTC
CDR3aa: CASSQEAAGGYEQYF
j_gene: TRBJ2-7
abundance: many
v_gene: TRBV3-1
d_gene: TRBD2
len: 15

CDR3nt: TGTGCCAGCAGCTTACTGGGACAGGGCTACGAGCAGTACTTC
CDR3aa: CASSLLGQGYEQYF
j_gene: TRBJ2-7
abundance: many
v_gene: TRBV7-6
d_gene: TRBD1
len: 14

CDR3nt: TGTGCCAGCAGCAGCCCCGGGGGGGAGGCCCAGTACTTC
CDR3aa: CASSSPGGEAQYF
j_gene: TRBJ2-5
abundance: -
v_gene: TRBV27
d_gene: TRBD2
len: 13

CDR3nt: TGTGCCAGCAGTTACCAGGGGAGGTATGGCTACACCTTC
CDR3aa: CASSYQGRYGYTF
j_gene: TRBJ1-2
abundance: many
v_gene: TRBV6-2/TRBV6-3
d_gene: -
len: 13

CDR3nt: TGTGCCAGCAGTTTAGCTAGGAAGAACTATGGCTACACCTTC
CDR3aa: CASSLARKNYGYTF
j_gene: TRBJ1-2
abundance: many
v_gene: TRBV12-3/TRBV12-4
d_gene: -
len: 14

CDR3nt: TGTGCTAGTGGTTTGGGAGTAGCCTCCTACGAGCAGTACTTC
CDR3aa: CASGLGVASYEQYF
j_gene: TRBJ2-7
abundance: many
v_gene: TRBV12-5
d_gene: -
len: 14

CDR3nt: TGTGCCAGCAGCCCCGACCGGGACAGGGGCGGCTATGGCTACACCTTC
CDR3aa: CASSPDRDRGGYGYTF
j_gene: TRBJ1-2
abundance: many
v_gene: TRBV13
d_gene: TRBD1
len: 16

CDR3nt: TGTGCCAGCAGCTTCGGACTAGGAACCTACAATGAGCAGTTCTTC
CDR3aa: CASSFGLGTYNEQFF
j_gene: TRBJ2-1
abundance: many
v_gene: TRBV7-6
d_gene: TRBD2
len: 15

CDR3nt: TGCGCCAGCAGCCAGCCGACTAGCGGGAGAGGTCACGAGCAGTACTTC
CDR3aa: CASSQPTSGRGHEQYF
j_gene: TRBJ2-7
abundance: -
v_gene: TRBV4-1
d_gene: TRBD2
len: 16

CDR3nt: TGTGCCAGCAGCTTAGTCTGGCTAAATGAGCAGTTCTTC
CDR3aa: CASSLVWLNEQFF
j_gene: TRBJ2-1
abundance: many
v_gene: TRBV7-2
d_gene: -
len: 13

CDR3nt: TGCGCCAGCAGAGGACCGCTAGCGGGATGGGCCTACAATGAGCAGTTCTTC
CDR3aa: CASRGPLAGWAYNEQFF
j_gene: TRBJ2-1
abundance: few
v_gene: TRBV4-1
d_gene: TRBD2
len: 17

CDR3nt: TGCGCCAGCAGCGGGACTAGCGGGGAAGAGACCCAGTACTTC
CDR3aa: CASSGTSGEETQYF
j_gene: TRBJ2-5
abundance: few
v_gene: TRBV5-1
d_gene: TRBD2
len: 14

CDR3nt: TGCGCCAGCAGCCCCTTAATCCAAAATGAGCAGTTCTTC
CDR3aa: CASSPLIQNEQFF
j_gene: TRBJ2-1
abundance: few
v_gene: TRBV5-1
d_gene: -
len: 13

CDR3nt: TGTGCCACCAGCAGTGACCAGGGCCCCGCGGATACGCAGTATTTT
CDR3aa: CATSSDQGPADTQYF
j_gene: TRBJ2-3
abundance: -
v_gene: TRBV15
d_gene: -
len: 15

CDR3nt: TGTGCCAGCAGTGCAGATAACAGGGATGGCTACACCTTC
CDR3aa: CASSADNRDGYTF
j_gene: TRBJ1-2
abundance: -
v_gene: TRBV6-1
d_gene: -
len: 13

CDR3nt: TGCAGTGCTAGTCGACAGGGGATCTCCTACGAGCAGTACTTC
CDR3aa: CSASRQGISYEQYF
j_gene: TRBJ2-7
abundance: -
v_gene: TRBV20-1
d_gene: TRBD1
len: 14